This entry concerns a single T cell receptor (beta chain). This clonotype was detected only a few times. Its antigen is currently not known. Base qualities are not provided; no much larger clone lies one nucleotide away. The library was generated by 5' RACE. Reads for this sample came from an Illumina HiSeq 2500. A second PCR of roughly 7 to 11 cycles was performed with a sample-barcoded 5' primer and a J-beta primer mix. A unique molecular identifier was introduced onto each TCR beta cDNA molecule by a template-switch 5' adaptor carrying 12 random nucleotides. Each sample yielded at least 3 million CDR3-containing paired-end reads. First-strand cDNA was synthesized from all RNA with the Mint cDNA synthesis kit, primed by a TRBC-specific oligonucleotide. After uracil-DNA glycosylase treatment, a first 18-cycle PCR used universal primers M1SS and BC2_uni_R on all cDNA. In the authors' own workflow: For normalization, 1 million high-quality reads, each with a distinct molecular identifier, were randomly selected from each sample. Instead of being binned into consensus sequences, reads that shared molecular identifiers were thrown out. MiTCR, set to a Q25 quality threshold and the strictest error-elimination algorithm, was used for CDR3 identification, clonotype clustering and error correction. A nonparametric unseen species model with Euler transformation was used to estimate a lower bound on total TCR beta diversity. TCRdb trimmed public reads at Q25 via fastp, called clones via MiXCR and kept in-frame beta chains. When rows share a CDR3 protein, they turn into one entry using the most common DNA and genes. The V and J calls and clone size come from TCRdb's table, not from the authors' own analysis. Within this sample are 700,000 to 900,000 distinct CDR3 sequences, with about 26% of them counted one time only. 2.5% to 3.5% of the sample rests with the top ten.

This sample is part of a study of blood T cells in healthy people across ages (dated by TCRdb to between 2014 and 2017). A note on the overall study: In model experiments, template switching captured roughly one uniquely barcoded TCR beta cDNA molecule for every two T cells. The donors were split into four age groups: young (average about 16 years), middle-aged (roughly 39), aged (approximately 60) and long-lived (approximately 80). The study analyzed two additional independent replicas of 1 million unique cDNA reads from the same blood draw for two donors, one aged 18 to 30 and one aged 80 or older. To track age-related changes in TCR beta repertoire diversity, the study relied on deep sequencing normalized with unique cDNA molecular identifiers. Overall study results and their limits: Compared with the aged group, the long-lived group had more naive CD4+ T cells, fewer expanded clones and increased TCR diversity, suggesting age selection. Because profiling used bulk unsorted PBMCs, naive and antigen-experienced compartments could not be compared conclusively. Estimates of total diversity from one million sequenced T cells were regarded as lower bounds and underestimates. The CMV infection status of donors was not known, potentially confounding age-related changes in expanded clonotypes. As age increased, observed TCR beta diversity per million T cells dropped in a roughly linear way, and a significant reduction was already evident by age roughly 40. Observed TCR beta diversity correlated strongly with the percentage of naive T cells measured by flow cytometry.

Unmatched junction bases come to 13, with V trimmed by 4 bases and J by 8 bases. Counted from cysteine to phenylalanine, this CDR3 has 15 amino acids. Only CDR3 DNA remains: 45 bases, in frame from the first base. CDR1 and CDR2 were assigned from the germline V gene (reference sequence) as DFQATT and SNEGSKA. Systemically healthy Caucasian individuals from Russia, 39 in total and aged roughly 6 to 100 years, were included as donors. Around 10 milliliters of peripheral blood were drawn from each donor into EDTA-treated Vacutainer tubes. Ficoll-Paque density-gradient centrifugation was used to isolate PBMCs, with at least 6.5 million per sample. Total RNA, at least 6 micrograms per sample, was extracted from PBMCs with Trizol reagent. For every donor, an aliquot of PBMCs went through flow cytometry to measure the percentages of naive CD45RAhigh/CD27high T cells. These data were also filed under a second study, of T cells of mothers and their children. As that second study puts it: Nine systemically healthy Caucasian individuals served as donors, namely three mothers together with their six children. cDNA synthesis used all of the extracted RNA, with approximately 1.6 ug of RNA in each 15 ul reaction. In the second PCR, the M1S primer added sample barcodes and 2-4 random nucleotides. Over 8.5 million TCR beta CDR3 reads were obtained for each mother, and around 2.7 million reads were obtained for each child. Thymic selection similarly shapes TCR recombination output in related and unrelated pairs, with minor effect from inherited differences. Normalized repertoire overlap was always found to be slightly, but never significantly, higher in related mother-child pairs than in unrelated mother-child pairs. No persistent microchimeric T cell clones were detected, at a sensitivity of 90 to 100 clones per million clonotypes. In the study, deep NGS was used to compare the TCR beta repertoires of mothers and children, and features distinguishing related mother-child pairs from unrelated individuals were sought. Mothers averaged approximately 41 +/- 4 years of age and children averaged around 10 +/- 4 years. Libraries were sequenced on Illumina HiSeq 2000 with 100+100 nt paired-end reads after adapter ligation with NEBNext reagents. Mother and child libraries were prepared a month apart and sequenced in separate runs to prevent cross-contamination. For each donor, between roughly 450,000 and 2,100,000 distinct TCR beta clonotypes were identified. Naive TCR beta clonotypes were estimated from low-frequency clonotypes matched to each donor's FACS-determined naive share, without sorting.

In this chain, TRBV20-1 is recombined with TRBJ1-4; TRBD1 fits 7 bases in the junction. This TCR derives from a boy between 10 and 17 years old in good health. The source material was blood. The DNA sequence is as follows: TGCAGTGCTATAAACGGACAGGCGGGAGGGGAAAAACTGTTTTTT. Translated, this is CSAINGQAGGEKLFF.